These 21 T cell receptor delta chains originate from one sample sequenced in a study of DNA immune sequencing with unique molecular identifiers. Genomic DNA underwent 32-plex PCR targeting all 8 TRDV and 4 TRDJ genes. A 12-nucleotide UMI was added during three to four barcoding PCR cycles before adapter PCR. TCRdb re-called the multiplex PCR reads with CATT. Altogether several thousand delta-chain clones are present, under 13% being singletons, with the ten largest covering roughly 50%. Sequenced input: gamma-delta T cells enriched from blood buffy coat, or unenriched PBMCs (not recorded which). All receptors come from a human donor in good health.

This clone came up a few times. This DNA translates differently at residue 10 from the TCRdb protein, which is that of a much larger clone; a read error is likely, and the protein shown is the DNA's own translation. The genes are TRDV2 and TRDJ1; TRDD3 matches at 8 bases. Germline-derived CDR1 and CDR2 are GEAIGNYY and EKD. The CDR3 spans 17 residues. Trimming removed 0 bases from V and 0 bases from J; junction bases left unmatched: 8. In nucleotides, the CDR3 is TGTGCCTGTGACACCTTAACTGGGGGGCAAGACACCGATAAACTCATCTTT. The encoded protein is CACDTLTGGQDTDKLIF.

Concerning this clone: Translating this DNA gives a protein that differs at residues 16 and 17 from the TCRdb one, which belongs to a much larger clone; a read error is likely, and the protein shown is this translation. The genes are TRDV2 and TRDJ1, with 13 bases lining up with TRDD3. Germline values: CDR1 GEAIGNYY, CDR2 EKD. The CDR3 spans 20 residues. V lost 0 bases to trimming and J lost 10 bases; unmatched junction nucleotides: 22. The CDR3 is CACDTVATGGYGGYTGILIF. Written as DNA, the CDR3 is TGTGCCTGTGACACCGTCGCTACTGGGGGATACGGAGGGTACACCGGTATACTCATCTTT.

This clone has a handful of counts. The protein recorded in TCRdb matches a much larger clone and deviates from this DNA's translation at residue 2, suggesting a read error; the protein here is obtained by translating the DNA. This chain joins TRDV2 and TRDJ1; the match to TRDD2 covers 7 bases. The CDR3 is 18 residues long. Germline V CDR1 and CDR2: GEAIGNYY, EKD. CDR3 region: CSCDTVPTALAVSDKLIF. The DNA of the CDR3 is TGTTCCTGTGACACCGTTCCTACTGCGTTGGCAGTTTCCGATAAACTCATCTTT.

This clone appeared a few times. The protein in TCRdb stems from a much larger clone and differs at residue 4 from this DNA's translation, likely a read error; here the protein is translated from the DNA. The same CDR3 also results from other DNA sequences found in this sample. The chain recombines TRDV2 with TRDJ1; 7 bases match TRDD3. Germline CDR1 and CDR2: GEAIGNYY and EKD. CDR3 length: 15 amino acids. Trimming removed 4 bases from V and 0 bases from J; junction bases left unmatched: 7. DNA of the CDR3: TGTGCCTGTGAGCTACTGGGGACAGACACCGATAAACTCATCTTT. This codes for CACELLGTDTDKLIF.

This clone was counted at least ten times. CDR3 DNA sequence: TGTGCTCTTGGGGCTAGCCCCGGCCCTTTGGGGGATACTACCCATCCAAACAGACTGGGGTTGCGGCGGAGGTACACCGATAAACTCATCTTT. Translation: CALGASPGPLGDTTHPNRLGLRRRYTDKLIF. This chain joins TRDV1 and TRDJ1; 10 bases fit TRDD3. The J gene, left out of TCRdb, was set here by checking the DNA against germline. With V trimmed by 4 bases and J by 0 bases, 50 bases remained unmatched. This CDR3 region has 31 residues. Germline V gene sequence: CDR1 TSWWSYY, CDR2 QGS.

A few counts support this clone. A far larger clone is off by one base, so a read error is likely. Other DNA sequences in this specimen translate into the identical CDR3. The rearrangement uses TRDV2 and TRDJ1, with 9 bases fitting TRDD3. Germline assignment: CDR1 GEAIGNYY and CDR2 EKD. The V and J ends lost 2 bases and 2 bases, in that order; junction bases with no gene match: 5. This CDR3 comprises 15 residues. CDR3 loop: CACDILGDRTDKLIF. The DNA of the CDR3 is TGTGCCTGTGACATACTGGGGGACCGAACCGATAAACTCATCTTT.

The V and J genes are TRDV2 and TRDJ1; TRDD3 aligns across 11 bases. The CDR3 is 18 amino acids. V dropped 0 bases and J dropped 4; count of bases not matched to a gene: 12. Germline V gene data show CDR1 as GEAIGNYY and CDR2 as EKD. The CDR3 nucleotides read TGTGCCTGTGACACCGTAACCACACTGGGGGATAGGGACGATAAACTCATCTTT. Residues: CACDTVTTLGDRDDKLIF.

As to this clone: This likely stems from a read error, as it lies one base from a far larger clone. This sample also contains other DNA sequences that code for the same CDR3. The V gene is TRDV3, the J gene TRDJ1, with 11 bases aligning to TRDD3. Germline CDR1 and CDR2: TVYSNPD and GDNSRS (reference sequence). The CDR3 length is 15 residues. The CDR3 sequence is CAFRKYWGIADKLIF. The CDR3 DNA sequence: TGTGCCTTTAGAAAGTACTGGGGGATAGCCGATAAACTTATCTTT.

This clone was found a few times. The rearrangement joins TRDV1 to TRDJ1; 9 nucleotides line up with TRDD2. In the absence of a J gene in TCRdb, the DNA was matched to germline to assign it here. The V and J ends lost 0 bases and 0 bases, in that order; junction bases with no gene match: 29. Germline values: CDR1 TSWWSYY, CDR2 QGS. This CDR3 region has 25 residues. The CDR3 region is CALGELFLPTAPSGGPRQDTDKLIF. The CDR3 bases are TGTGCTCTTGGGGAACTGTTCCTTCCTACGGCCCCCTCCGGGGGACCACGCCAAGACACCGATAAACTCATCTTT.

Comments on this clone: TCRdb's entry gives the protein of a much larger clone, which mismatches this DNA's translation at residue 9, likely from a read error; the protein reported here is translated from the DNA. This chain uses TRDV2 with TRDJ1, with a weak D call TRDD3 (6 bases). The germline V gene has CDR1 GEAIGNYY and CDR2 EKD. V was trimmed by 3 bases and J by 0 bases, leaving 19 bases between them. This CDR3 region has 17 residues. CDR3 sequence: CACDSLMGGTDTDKLIF. Written as DNA, the CDR3 is TGTGCCTGTGACTCGCTGATGGGGGGTACGGACACCGATAAACTCATCTTT.

A remark on this clone: Only one base separates this from a far larger clonotype, so it likely reflects a read error. Other DNA sequences of this sample code for an identical CDR3. The chain couples TRDV2 to TRDJ1; 7 bases fit TRDD3. Germline values: CDR1 GEAIGNYY, CDR2 EKD. V lost 3 bases and J lost 0; bases outside the gene matches: 15. CDR3 length equals 18 residues. CDR3 nucleotide sequence: TGTGCCTGTGACCCTGTGCTGGGGGGCCCCCCGTACACCGATAAACTCATCTTT. It translates to CACDPVLGGPPYTDKLIF.

With respect to this clone: A read error likely explains why the TCRdb protein, taken from a much larger clone, differs from this DNA's translation at residue 13; the protein shown is translated from the DNA. The chain employs TRDV2 and TRDJ1, with D possibly TRDD3 on 5 matching bases. Germline CDR1 is GEAIGNYY and CDR2 is EKD. There are 14 residues in the CDR3. In DNA, the CDR3 is TGTGCCTGTGACACCGTGGGATTGGTCGATAAACTCACCTTT. It is translated as CACDTVGLVDKLTF.

This clone was detected many times. The chain carries TRDV3 and TRDJ1, with a weak D call TRDD3 (6 bases). Trimming removed 1 base at V and 1 base at J, with 22 bases between. Germline CDR1 is TVYSNPD and CDR2 is GDNSRS (reference sequence). The CDR3 is 17 amino acids. The CDR3 DNA follows: TGTGCCTTTACGTCCCGGCCGGGCTGGGGCCCCACCGATAAACTCATCTTT. It is translated as CAFTSRPGWGPTDKLIF.

This clone came up a few times. The protein held in TCRdb is that of a much larger clone and does not match this DNA's translation at residue 16, likely because of a read error; the protein shown is translated from the DNA. The rearrangement links TRDV2 to TRDJ3; D might be TRDD3 (5 bases). Germline CDR1 is GEAIGNYY and CDR2 is EKD. This CDR3 is 19 amino acids long. CDR3 sequence reads: CACDQIKEEPSWDTRPMFF. The CDR3 coding sequence is TGTGCCTGTGACCAAATCAAGGAGGAGCCCTCCTGGGACACCCGACCGATGTTTTTC.

This clone came up a few times. This DNA's translation and the protein TCRdb lists, from a much larger clone, do not match at residue 15, likely due to a read error; the protein shown is translated from the DNA. The gene calls are TRDV2 and TRDJ1; 8 bases agree with TRDD3. This CDR3 contains 20 residues. With 0 bases clipped from V and 3 bases from J, the junction kept 20 bases outside the gene matches. Germline loops: CDR1 GEAIGNYY, CDR2 EKD. In nucleotides, the CDR3 is TGTGCCTGTGACACCCTGAGGGTTTCTGGGGGACACGAGTACTCCGATAAACTCATCTTT. It translates to CACDTLRVSGGHEYSDKLIF.

The J gene was not called, though the V gene is TRDV1; the table's D call of TRDD3 was not tested on the DNA. CDR1 and CDR2 from the germline V gene are TSWWSYY and QGS. The CDR3 loop spans 21 amino acids. The CDR3 nucleotides are TGTGCTCTTGGGGGGTTCCTAACGGATAGGATATGGTCTGTGGGCACCGATAACCTCATCTTT. It translates to CALGGFLTDRIWSVGTDNLIF.

Of note for this clone: TCRdb's entry gives the protein of a much larger clone, which mismatches this DNA's translation at residue 9, likely from a read error; the protein reported here is translated from the DNA. The rearrangement links TRDV2 to TRDJ3; the D gene is possibly TRDD3 (5 bases). This CDR3 spans 20 amino acids. CDR1 and CDR2 from the germline V gene are GEAIGNYY and EKD. Trimming cost V 4 bases and J 0 bases, with 21 bases left between them. CDR3 DNA: TGTGCCTGTGATCCCATTGTACTGGCGGAAAGCTCCTGGGACACCCGACAGATGTTTTTC. Translated, it gives CACDPIVLAESSWDTRQMFF.

Details on this clone: This likely reflects a read error, since a far larger clone is one base away. This chain joins TRDV1 and TRDJ1; 10 bases are shared with TRDD3. The J gene, missing from TCRdb, was assigned here through DNA to germline matching. The CDR3 has 26 residues. Germline V gene lookup returns CDR1 TSWWSYY and CDR2 QGS. The CDR3 DNA sequence: TGTGCTCTTTGGGAACTGGGGTTCCTACAGTCCTTAACTGGGGGATCTTCTTCTTTGTACACCGATAAACTCATCTTT. This codes for CALWELGFLQSLTGGSSSLYTDKLIF.

The chain couples TRAV29/DV5 to TRDJ1; 7 bases align to TRDD3. CDR3 length equals 18 residues. J lost 2 bases, V lost 0 bases, and 16 bases had no gene match. CDR1 and CDR2 (germline): NSMFDY, ISSIKDK. CDR3 sequence reads: CAASDPLPGWGVTDKLIF. CDR3 bases: TGTGCAGCAAGCGACCCTCTACCGGGCTGGGGGGTTACCGATAAACTCATCTTT.

This clone was recorded a few times. It differs at one base from a far larger clone, so likely a read error. Other nucleotide sequences in the sample specify the same CDR3. The rearrangement joins TRDV2 to TRDJ1, with a tentative D call TRDD3 (5 bases). Per germline, CDR1 GEAIGNYY and CDR2 EKD. V lost 4 bases to trimming and J lost 0 bases, with 29 bases between them. The CDR3 is made up of 20 amino acids. CDR3 in amino acids: CACDNLGTGGYRTYTDKLIF. The CDR3 region has the DNA TGTGCCTGTGATAACCTTGGTACGGGGGGTTACCGTACTTACACCGATAAACTCATCTTT.

V gene TRAV29/DV5 combines with J gene TRDJ1; 11 bases match TRDD3. As TCRdb names no J gene, one was assigned here on the basis of a DNA match to germline. V lost 0 bases and J lost 0; bases outside the gene matches: 7. From germline, CDR1 is NSMFDY and CDR2 ISSIKDK. CDR3 length: 17 residues. The CDR3 loop is CAASAWGIRYYTDKLIF. The DNA for the CDR3 is TGTGCAGCAAGCGCGTGGGGGATACGGTATTACACCGATAAACTCATCTTT.